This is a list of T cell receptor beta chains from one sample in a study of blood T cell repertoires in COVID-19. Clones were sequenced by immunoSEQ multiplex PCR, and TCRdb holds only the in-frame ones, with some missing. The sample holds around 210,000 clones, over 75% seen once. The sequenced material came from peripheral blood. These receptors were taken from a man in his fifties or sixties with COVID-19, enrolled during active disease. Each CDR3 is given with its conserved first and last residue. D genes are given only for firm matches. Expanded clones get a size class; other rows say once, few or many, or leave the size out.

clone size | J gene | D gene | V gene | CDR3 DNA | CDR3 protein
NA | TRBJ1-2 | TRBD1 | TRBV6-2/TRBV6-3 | TGTGCCAGCAGTTTATGGGACAGTAACTATGGCTACACCTTC | CASSLWDSNYGYTF
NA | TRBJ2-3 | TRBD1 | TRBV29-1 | TGCAGCGTTGAAGATACAAGACAGGGCGTCACAGATACGCAGTATTTT | CSVEDTRQGVTDTQYF
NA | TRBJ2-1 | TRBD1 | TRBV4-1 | TGCGCCAGCAGCCAGGGACAGGTCTCCTACAATGAGCAGTTCTTC | CASSQGQVSYNEQFF
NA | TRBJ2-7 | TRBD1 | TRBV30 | TGTGCCTGGATCACCGGGACAGGGGGCTACGAGCAGTACTTC | CAWITGTGGYEQYF
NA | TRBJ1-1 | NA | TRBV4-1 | TGCGCCAGCAGCCAAGGTTCCAGAGGGTTCACTGAAGCTTTCTTT | CASSQGSRGFTEAFF
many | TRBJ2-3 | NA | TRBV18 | TGTGCCAGCTCACTTCAGGAGGGATTAAACACAGATACGCAGTATTTT | CASSLQEGLNTDTQYF
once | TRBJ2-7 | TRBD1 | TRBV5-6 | TGTGCCAGCAGCCGCCGGGACAGGGAGGACGAGCAGTACTTC | CASSRRDREDEQYF
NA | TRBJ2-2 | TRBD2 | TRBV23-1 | TGCGCCAGCCCGGGAGGGGGTATCACCGGGGAGCTGTTTTTT | CASPGGGITGELFF
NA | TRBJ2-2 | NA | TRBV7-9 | TGTGCCAGCAGCTCGGACAGCGTCACCGGGGAGCTGTTTTTT | CASSSDSVTGELFF
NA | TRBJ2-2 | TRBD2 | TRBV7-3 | TGTGCCAGCAGCCCGGGAGGACGGTCGGCCGGGGAGCTGTTTTTT | CASSPGGRSAGELFF
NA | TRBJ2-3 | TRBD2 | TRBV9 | TGTGCCAGCAGCGTAAGGAGCGGGGGGGCTAGCACAGATACGCAGTATTTT | CASSVRSGGASTDTQYF
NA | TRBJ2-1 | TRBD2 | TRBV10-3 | TGTGCCATCAGTGCTCTAGCGGACAATGAGCAGTTCTTC | CAISALADNEQFF
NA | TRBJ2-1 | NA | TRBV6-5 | TGTGCCAGCACCCTACAGGCGACCTCCTACAATGAGCAGTTCTTC | CASTLQATSYNEQFF
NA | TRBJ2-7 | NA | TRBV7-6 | TGTGCCAGCAGCTTAGATATCGGGGTCACCTACGAGCAGTACTTC | CASSLDIGVTYEQYF
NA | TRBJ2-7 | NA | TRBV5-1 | TGCGCCAGCAGCTGGGGACTGGGTAGCTCCTACGAGCAGTACTTC | CASSWGLGSSYEQYF
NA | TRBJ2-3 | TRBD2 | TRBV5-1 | TGCGCCAGCAGCGGGGGTGTAACTAGCGGGACTGCAGATACGCAGTATTTT | CASSGGVTSGTADTQYF
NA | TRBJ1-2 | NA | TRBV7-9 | TGTGCCAGCAGTTCGACTCCCGGGTATGGCTACACCTTC | CASSSTPGYGYTF
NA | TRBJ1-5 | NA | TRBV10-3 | TGTGCCATCAGTGTCGCGGGGGACCATAATCAGCCCCAGCATTTT | CAISVAGDHNQPQHF
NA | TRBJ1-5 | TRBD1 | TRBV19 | TGTGCCAGTAGTAGGCAGGGGGGCTACTATATTAGCAATCAGCCCCAGCATTTT | CASSRQGGYYISNQPQHF
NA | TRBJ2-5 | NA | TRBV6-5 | TGTGCCAGCAGTTTTGTAGCGAGCCCCCAAGAGACCCAGTACTTC | CASSFVASPQETQYF
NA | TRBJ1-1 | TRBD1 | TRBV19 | TGTGCCAGTTCTGCAGGGGGCTGGTTGAACACTGAAGCTTTCTTT | CASSAGGWLNTEAFF
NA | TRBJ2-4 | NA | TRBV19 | TGTGCCAGTAGTATTCAAACAGGGTACTCAAAAAACATTCAGTACTTC | CASSIQTGYSKNIQYF
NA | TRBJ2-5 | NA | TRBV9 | TGTGCCAGCAGCGATGGGGGCCCTCAAGGGACGACCCAGTACTTC | CASSDGGPQGTTQYF